The 32 T cell receptor beta chains given below trace back to one sample, sequenced in a study of blood T cell repertoires in COVID-19 (TCRdb year 2020). Library preparation employed the immunoSEQ multiplex PCR assay. What TCRdb holds here is the immuneACCESS table cut down to in-frame rearrangements. Part of the clones is not present; checked against another copy, under half of the missing clones reflect an unresolved V gene, and the others are unexplained. For this sample the table gives approximately 210,000 clones, of which around four fifths were detected only once. Less than 3.5% of the sample goes to the ten largest clones. Sequenced sample: peripheral blood. The source is a man between 45 and 60 years old with active or convalescent COVID-19.

The V call is TRBV6-1, the J call TRBJ2-1; D call uncertain. Per germline, CDR1 MNHNS and CDR2 SASEGT. The CDR3 extends over 16 amino acids. Trimming shortened V by 4 bases and J by 0 bases, and 13 bases separated the two germline ends. The CDR3 DNA is TGTGCCAGCAGTGCCTCCGCTCATAGCTCCTACAATGAGCAGTTCTTC. It is translated as CASSASAHSSYNEQFF.

This rearrangement joins TRBV5-6 to TRBJ1-2; the D is unclear. V was pared by 5 bases and J by 7 bases, with 12 bases between. Per germline, CDR1 SGHDT and CDR2 YYEEEE. This CDR3 is built from 12 residues. CDR3 protein: CASRPSGFGYTF. In DNA, the CDR3 is TGTGCCAGCAGACCCTCAGGTTTTGGCTACACCTTC.

This sequence joins TRBV27 and TRBJ2-1; D might be TRBD2 (6 bases). The CDR3 is 19 amino acids. V was shortened by 5 bases and J by 1 base, with 24 bases between the two germline ends. Germline CDR1 reads MNHEY; CDR2 reads SMNVEV (reference sequence). CDR3 protein: CASSPRLGSSPWSYNEQFF. The CDR3 bases are TGTGCCAGCAGTCCCCGACTAGGATCTAGCCCCTGGTCCTACAATGAGCAGTTCTTC.

The chain joins TRBV3-1 (or the pseudogene TRBV3-2) to TRBJ1-2; D is possibly TRBD1 (5 bases). Germline V gene sequence: CDR1 LGHDT, CDR2 YNNKEL (reference sequence). V lost 0 bases to trimming and J lost 5 bases, with 13 bases between them. This CDR3 has 15 residues. The chain's CDR3 is CASSQDPGSGYGYTF. CDR3 bases: TGTGCCAGCAGCCAAGATCCAGGGTCAGGGTATGGCTACACCTTC.

V gene TRBV15 combines with J gene TRBJ2-7; 9 nucleotides line up with TRBD2. The germline CDR1 and CDR2 sequences are LNHNV and YYDKDF (reference sequence). V shed 2 bases and J 6 bases; nucleotides not matched to a gene: 17. The CDR3 sequence is 18 residues long. The CDR3 protein is CATSRQDPNSGGWSEQYF. The CDR3 coding sequence is TGTGCCACCAGCAGACAGGACCCAAATAGCGGGGGATGGAGCGAGCAGTACTTC. Supplemented by reference TRBV15 and TRBJ2-7, the full variable domain reads DAMVIQNPRYQVTQFGKPVTLSCSQTLNHNVMYWYQQKSSQAPKLLFHYYDKDFNNEADTPDNFQSRRPNTSFCFLDIRSPGLGDTAMYLCATSRQDPNSGGWSEQYFGPGTRLTVT.

There are a few counts of this clone. The genes are TRBV10-1 and TRBJ1-5; D is undetermined. The germline V gene encodes CDR1 WNHNN and CDR2 SYGVQD (reference sequence). The CDR3 contains 13 residues. The germline V and J ends were trimmed by 5 bases and 9 bases, with 14 bases remaining between them. The CDR3 sequence is CASSTQLGGPQHF. In DNA, the CDR3 is TGCGCCAGCAGTACACAGTTAGGTGGGCCCCAGCATTTT.

The chain employs TRBV4-3 and TRBJ1-3; D not certain. V lost 0 bases, J lost 0 bases, and 9 bases lay in between. The CDR3 is made up of 16 amino acids. Germline V gene sequence: CDR1 LGHNA, CDR2 YSLEER. CDR3 DNA: TGCGCCAGCAGCCAAGATAGCGCACTCTCTGGAAACACCATATATTTT. This sequence encodes CASSQDSALSGNTIYF.

The V call is TRBV7-6, the J call TRBJ2-1; TRBD2 matches 7 bases. The V segment lost 2 bases and the J segment 0 bases; nucleotides outside the gene matches: 7. The CDR3 totals 17 residues. Germline-derived CDR1 and CDR2 are SGHVS and FNYEAQ. This chain's CDR3 is CASSLSSSGSSYNEQFF. In DNA form, the CDR3 reads TGTGCCAGCAGCTTATCCTCTAGCGGAAGCTCCTACAATGAGCAGTTCTTC. Combining the CDR3 with reference TRBV7-6 and TRBJ2-1 gives the whole variable domain GAGVSQSPRYKVTKRGQDVALRCDPISGHVSLYWYRQALGQGPEFLTYFNYEAQQDKSGLPNDRFSAERPEGSISTLTIQRTEQRDSAMYRCASSLSSSGSSYNEQFFGPGTRLTVL.

The chain employs TRBV11-2 and TRBJ1-5, with D hard to call. Germline V lookup: CDR1 SGHAT, CDR2 FQNNGV. V was shortened by 0 bases and J by 4 bases, with 10 bases between the two germline ends. This CDR3 contains 15 residues. The CDR3 is CASSLDGQVNQPQHF. The CDR3, as DNA: TGTGCCAGCAGCTTAGATGGGCAGGTTAATCAGCCCCAGCATTTT.

The rearrangement uses TRBV18 and TRBJ1-1; D gene unclear. The germline V gene has CDR1 KGHSH and CDR2 LQKENI. V was clipped by 2 bases and J by 7 bases, with 20 bases between them. The CDR3 runs to 16 residues. CDR3 DNA: TGTGCCAGCTCACCATCTTACAGAGATCAACTCGATGAAGCTTTCTTT. Its translation is CASSPSYRDQLDEAFF.

This chain joins TRBV30 and TRBJ2-3; a possible D gene is TRBD2 (5 bases). V gave up 3 bases and J gave up 0 bases, with 13 bases separating them. Germline V lookup: CDR1 GTSNPN, CDR2 SVGIG (reference sequence). The CDR3 runs 15 residues. CDR3 amino acids: CAWRFSATSTDTQYF. For the CDR3, the DNA is TGTGCCTGGAGATTTAGCGCAACAAGCACAGATACGCAGTATTTT. Looking up the rest from reference TRBV30 and TRBJ2-3 gives the full variable domain: SQTIHQWPATLVQPVGSPLSLECTVEGTSNPNLYWYRQAAGRGLQLLFYSVGIGQISSEVPQNLSASRPQDRQFILSSKKLLLSDSGFYLCAWRFSATSTDTQYFGPGTRLTVL.

Only a few counts were recorded for this clone. The rearrangement links TRBV6-1 to TRBJ2-7; 7 bases agree with TRBD1. CDR3 size: 15 residues. Per germline, CDR1 MNHNS and CDR2 SASEGT. J lost 0 bases, V lost 2 bases, and 4 bases had no gene match. The CDR3 sequence: CASSERDSRSYEQYF. The CDR3 coding sequence is TGTGCCAGCAGTGAAAGGGACAGTCGCTCCTACGAGCAGTACTTC.

The chain links TRBV5-1 to TRBJ2-7; no reliable D call. V lost 0 bases and J 1 base, leaving 8 bases between the germline ends. The CDR3 has 14 amino acids. Germline-derived CDR1 and CDR2 are SGHRS and YFSETQ. The CDR3 DNA follows: TGCGCCAGCAGCTTGGAACCGAGATCCTACGAGCAGTACTTC. Translation gives CASSLEPRSYEQYF.

This clone was observed a handful of times. The chain employs TRBV20-1 and TRBJ1-1, with D unclear. The ends were cut back, 8 bases at V and 1 base at J, with 8 bases in the middle. Germline values: CDR1 DFQATT, CDR2 SNEGSKA (reference sequence). The CDR3 covers 11 residues. CDR3 bases: TGCAGTCCTTTTCGGAACACTGAAGCTTTCTTT. This codes for CSPFRNTEAFF.

The V call is TRBV5-1, the J call TRBJ1-6, with D tentatively TRBD1 (5 bases). The CDR3 covers 14 residues. Germline CDR1 and CDR2: SGHRS and YFSETQ. Trimming shortened V by 5 bases and J by 8 bases, and 14 bases separated the two germline ends. The CDR3 DNA follows: TGCGCCAGCAGTTGGGGACTGGATCATTCACCCCTCCACTTT. This codes for CASSWGLDHSPLHF.

The J gene is TRBJ1-1, the V gene TRBV28; 8 nucleotides align to TRBD1. This CDR3 contains 15 residues. Per germline, CDR1 MDHEN and CDR2 SYDVKM. V was clipped by 4 bases and J by 2 bases; unmatched bases: 6. The DNA for the CDR3 is TGTGCCAGCAGTTCACCCAGGGGGCTTAACACTGAAGCTTTCTTT. It yields the protein CASSSPRGLNTEAFF.

The chain uses TRBV6-5 and TRBJ1-2; TRBD1 matches 9 bases. With V trimmed by 5 bases and J by 6 bases, 7 bases remained unmatched. The CDR3 is 14 residues long. Germline V gene lookup returns CDR1 MNHEY and CDR2 SVGAGI. The DNA for the CDR3 is TGTGCCAGCAGTCCCCGGGACAGGGTACATGGCTACACCTTC. It translates to CASSPRDRVHGYTF.

The chain is built from TRBV6-5 and TRBJ2-5, with a possible D match to TRBD1 (5 bases). The CDR3 consists of 13 residues. Germline V gives CDR1 MNHEY, CDR2 SVGAGI. Trimming stripped 3 bases from V and 2 bases from J, with 7 bases between. CDR3 residues: CASSYQGQETQYF. The CDR3 DNA is TGTGCCAGCAGTTATCAGGGACAAGAGACCCAGTACTTC.

The chain has TRBV6-5 and TRBJ2-3, with TRBD1 identical over 8 bases. The V gene's germline CDR1 is MNHEY and CDR2 SVGAGI. The CDR3 length is 15 residues. J lost 0 bases, V lost 10 bases, and 9 bases had no gene match. The CDR3 here is CATRGLTPSTDTQYF. CDR3 nucleotide sequence: TGTGCCACCAGGGGGCTTACCCCTAGCACAGATACGCAGTATTTT.

The chain has TRBV6-5 and TRBJ1-3; D is unclear. V was cut by 5 bases and J by 0 bases, with 8 bases left in between. The germline gives CDR1 MNHEY, CDR2 SVGAGI. This CDR3 has 14 amino acids. Here the CDR3 reads CASSRSGSGNTIYF. The CDR3 DNA sequence: TGTGCCAGCAGTCGCTCAGGCTCTGGAAACACCATATATTTT.

The CDR3 spells CATKPDGLNTGELFF. The CDR3 region has the DNA TGTGCCACCAAACCCGACGGGTTGAACACCGGGGAGCTGTTTTTT. This chain joins TRBV24-1 and TRBJ2-2, with D uncertain. CDR3 length: 15 amino acids. The V end lost 8 bases, the J end lost 1 base, and 13 bases lay between the germline ends. Germline CDR1 KGHDR, CDR2 SFDVKD.

The chain is built from TRBV7-2 and TRBJ1-1; no firm D call. CDR1 and CDR2 from the germline V gene are SGHTA and FQGNSA. The CDR3 extends over 15 amino acids. Trimming removed 2 bases from V and 0 bases from J, with 10 bases in between. Here the CDR3 DNA reads TGTGCCAGCAGCTTATTTACCGCGATGAACACTGAAGCTTTCTTT. This codes for CASSLFTAMNTEAFF.

The gene calls are TRBV5-1 and TRBJ2-5; 8 bases fit TRBD2. V shed 2 bases and J 5 bases; nucleotides not matched to a gene: 11. This CDR3 has 16 amino acids. Per germline, CDR1 SGHRS and CDR2 YFSETQ. The CDR3 nucleotides are TGCGCCAGCAGCTTCGGGGGGGCCGGGAGTCGGGAGACCCAGTACTTC. Translated, it gives CASSFGGAGSRETQYF.

J is TRBJ2-1 and V is TRBV7-9, with D perhaps TRBD2 (6 bases). The CDR3 spans 16 residues. V dropped 3 bases and J dropped 4 bases, with 16 bases sitting between them. The germline V gene has CDR1 SEHNR and CDR2 FQNEAQ (reference sequence). CDR3: CASSFSRDFSYNEQFF. CDR3 in DNA: TGTGCCAGCAGCTTTTCCCGGGACTTTAGTTACAATGAGCAGTTCTTC.

The chain employs TRBV3-1 (or the pseudogene TRBV3-2) and TRBJ2-2; 15 bases are a match to TRBD2. From germline, CDR1 is LGHDT and CDR2 YNNKEL (reference sequence). The ends lost 1 base at V and 1 base at J; junction bases unmatched: 4. The CDR3 is 19 residues long. The CDR3 DNA is TGTGCCAGCAGCCAAGGGACTAGCGGGGGGGACAGGAACACCGGGGAGCTGTTTTTT. This sequence encodes CASSQGTSGGDRNTGELFF.

CDR3 loop: CASSLQGAINSPLHF. In DNA, the CDR3 is TGTGCCAGCAGCTTACAGGGGGCTATCAATTCACCCCTCCACTTT. The chain joins TRBV2 to TRBJ1-6, with TRBD1 matching 9 bases. With V trimmed by 6 bases and J by 7 bases, 7 bases remained unmatched. The CDR3 extends over 15 amino acids. Germline-derived CDR1 and CDR2 are SNHLY and FYNNEI. Supplemented by reference TRBV2 and TRBJ1-6, the full variable domain reads EPEVTQTPSHQVTQMGQEVILRCVPISNHLYFYWYRQILGQKVEFLVSFYNNEISEKSEIFDDQFSVERPDGSNFTLKIRSTKLEDSAMYFCASSLQGAINSPLHFGNGTRLTVT.

This chain links TRBV4-1 with TRBJ1-1; D may be TRBD1 (5 bases). The V gene's germline CDR1 is MGHRA and CDR2 YSYEKL. CDR3 size: 12 residues. Deletions cut 1 base from V and 11 bases from J, with 11 bases between. This CDR3 reads CASSQGGTSAFF. CDR3 sequence (DNA): TGCGCCAGCAGCCAAGGTGGGACTTCTGCTTTCTTT.

The genes are TRBV30 and TRBJ2-1; 10 bases align to TRBD2. Germline values: CDR1 GTSNPN, CDR2 SVGIG (reference sequence). This CDR3 spans 15 amino acids. Unmatched junction bases numbered 11, after V lost 0 bases and J lost 12 bases. The CDR3 region has the DNA TGTGCCTGGAGTGTACGCCTAGCGGGGGCAAGTCTGCAGTTCTTC. Protein product: CAWSVRLAGASLQFF.

The CDR3 coding sequence is TGTGCCAGCAGTCGGGACAGAATTAAAGCTTTCTTT. It encodes CASSRDRIKAFF. The gene calls are TRBV6-5 and TRBJ1-1, with TRBD1 matching over 7 bases. The V and J ends lost 5 bases and 9 bases, in that order; junction bases with no gene match: 6. From germline, CDR1 is MNHEY and CDR2 SVGAGI. CDR3 size: 12 residues.

The rearrangement uses TRBV7-2 and TRBJ2-2, with 9 nucleotides matching TRBD1. J was trimmed by 5 bases and V by 3 bases; bases with no gene match: 4. Germline CDR1 reads SGHTA; CDR2 reads FQGNSA. The CDR3 has 15 residues. CDR3 bases: TGTGCCAGCAGCTTCTTACAGGGGGCGACCGGGGAGCTGTTTTTT. The encoded protein is CASSFLQGATGELFF.

The chain has TRBV10-2 and TRBJ2-5, with TRBD2 matching 7 bases. This CDR3 has 13 amino acids. The V segment lost 7 bases and the J segment 5 bases; nucleotides outside the gene matches: 7. CDR1 and CDR2 (germline): WSHSY, SAAADI. CDR3 coding DNA: TGCGCCAGCACGGGCGCGGGGGAGGAGACCCAGTACTTC. The encoded protein is CASTGAGEETQYF.

The gene calls are TRBV13 and TRBJ1-2; perhaps TRBD1 as D (5 bases). V shed 3 bases and J shed 4 bases, with 12 bases lying between them. CDR1 and CDR2 (germline): PRHDT, FYEKMQ (reference sequence). This CDR3 region has 14 residues. CDR3 sequence (DNA): TGTGCCAGCAGCTTCCGCAGGGTCGGCTATGGCTACACCTTC. Protein product: CASSFRRVGYGYTF. The variable domain in full, with the rest retrieved from reference TRBV13 and TRBJ1-2, is AAGVIQSPRHLIKEKRETATLKCYPIPRHDTVYWYQQGPGQDPQFLISFYEKMQSDKGSIPDRFSAQQFSDYHSELNMSSLELGDSALYFCASSFRRVGYGYTFGSGTRLTVV.